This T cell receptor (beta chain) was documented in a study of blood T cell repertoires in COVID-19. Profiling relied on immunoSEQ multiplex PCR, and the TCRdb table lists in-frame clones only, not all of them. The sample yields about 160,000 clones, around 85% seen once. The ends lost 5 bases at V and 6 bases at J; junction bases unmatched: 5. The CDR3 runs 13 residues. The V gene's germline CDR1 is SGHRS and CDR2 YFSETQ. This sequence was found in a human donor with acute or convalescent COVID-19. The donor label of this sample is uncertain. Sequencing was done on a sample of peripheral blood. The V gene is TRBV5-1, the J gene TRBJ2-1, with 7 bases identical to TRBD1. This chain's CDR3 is CASSYDRVNEQFF. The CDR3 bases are TGCGCCAGCAGTTATGACAGGGTCAATGAGCAGTTCTTC.